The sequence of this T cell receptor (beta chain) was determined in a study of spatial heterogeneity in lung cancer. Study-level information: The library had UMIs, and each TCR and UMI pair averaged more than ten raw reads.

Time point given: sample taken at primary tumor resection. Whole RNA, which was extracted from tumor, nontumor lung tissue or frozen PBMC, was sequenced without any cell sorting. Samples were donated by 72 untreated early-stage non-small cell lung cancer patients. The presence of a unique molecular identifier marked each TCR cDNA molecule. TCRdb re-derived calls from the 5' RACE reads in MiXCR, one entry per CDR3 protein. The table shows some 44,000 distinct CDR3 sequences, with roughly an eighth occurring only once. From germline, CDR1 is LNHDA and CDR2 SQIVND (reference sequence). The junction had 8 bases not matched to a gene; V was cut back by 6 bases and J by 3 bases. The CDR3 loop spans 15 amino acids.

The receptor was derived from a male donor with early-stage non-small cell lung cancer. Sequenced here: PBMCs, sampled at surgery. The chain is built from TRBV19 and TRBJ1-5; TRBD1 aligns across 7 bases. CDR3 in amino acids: CASSRNRGDNQPQHF. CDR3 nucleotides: TGTGCCAGTAGCAGGAACAGGGGTGACAATCAGCCCCAGCATTTT.